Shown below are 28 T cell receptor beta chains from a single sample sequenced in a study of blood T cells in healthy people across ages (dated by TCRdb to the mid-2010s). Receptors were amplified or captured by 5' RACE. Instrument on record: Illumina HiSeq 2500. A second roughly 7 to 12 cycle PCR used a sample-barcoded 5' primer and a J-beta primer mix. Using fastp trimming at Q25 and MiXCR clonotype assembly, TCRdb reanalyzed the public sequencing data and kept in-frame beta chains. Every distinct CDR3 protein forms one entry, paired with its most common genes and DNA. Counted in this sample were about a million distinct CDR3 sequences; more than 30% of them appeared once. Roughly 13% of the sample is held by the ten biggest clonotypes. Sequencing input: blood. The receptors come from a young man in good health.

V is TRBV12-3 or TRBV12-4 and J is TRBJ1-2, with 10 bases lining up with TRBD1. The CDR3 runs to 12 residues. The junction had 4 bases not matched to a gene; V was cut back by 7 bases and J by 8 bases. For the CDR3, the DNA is TGTGCCAGCACCCAGGGACAGGGGGGCTACACCTTC. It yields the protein CASTQGQGGYTF.

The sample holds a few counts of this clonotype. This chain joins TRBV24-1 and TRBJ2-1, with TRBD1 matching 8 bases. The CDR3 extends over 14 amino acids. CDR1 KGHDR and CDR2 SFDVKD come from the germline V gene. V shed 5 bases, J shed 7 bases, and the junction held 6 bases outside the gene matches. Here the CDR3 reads CATSATGAGNEQFF. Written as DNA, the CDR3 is TGTGCCACCAGTGCGACAGGGGCGGGTAATGAGCAGTTCTTC.

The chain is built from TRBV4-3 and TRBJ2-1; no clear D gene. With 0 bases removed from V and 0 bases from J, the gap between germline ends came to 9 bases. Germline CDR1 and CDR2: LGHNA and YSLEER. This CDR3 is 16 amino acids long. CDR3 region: CASSQEPPGSYNEQFF. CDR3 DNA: TGCGCCAGCAGCCAAGAACCCCCTGGCTCCTACAATGAGCAGTTCTTC.

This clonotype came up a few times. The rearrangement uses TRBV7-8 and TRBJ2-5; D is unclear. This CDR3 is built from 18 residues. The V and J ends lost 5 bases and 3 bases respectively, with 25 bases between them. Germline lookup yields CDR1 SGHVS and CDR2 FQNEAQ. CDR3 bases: TGTGCCAGCAGCCATTCCCTTGATGGACCCAAAGCGAAAGAGACCCAGTACTTC. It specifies CASSHSLDGPKAKETQYF. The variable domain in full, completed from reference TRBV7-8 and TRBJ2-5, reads GAGVSQSPRYKVAKRGQDVALRCDPISGHVSLFWYQQALGQGPEFLTYFQNEAQLDKSGLPSDRFFAERPEGSVSTLKIQRTQQEDSAVYLCASSHSLDGPKAKETQYFGPGTRLLVL.

The CDR3 DNA reads as TGTGCCAGCTCCCCTGAGAGACAGACGAACACCGGGGAGCTGTTTTTT. This translates into CASSPERQTNTGELFF. V usage is TRBV12-3 or TRBV12-4 and J usage is TRBJ2-2; a weak D match, TRBD1 (5 bases). The CDR3 is 16 residues long. Trimming stripped 8 bases from V and 0 bases from J, with 16 bases between.

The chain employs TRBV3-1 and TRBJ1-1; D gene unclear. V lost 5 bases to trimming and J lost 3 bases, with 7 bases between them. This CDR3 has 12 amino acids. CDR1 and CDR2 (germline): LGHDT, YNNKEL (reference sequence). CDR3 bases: TGTGCCAGCAGCTCCGCAGACACTGAAGCTTTCTTT. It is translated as CASSSADTEAFF.

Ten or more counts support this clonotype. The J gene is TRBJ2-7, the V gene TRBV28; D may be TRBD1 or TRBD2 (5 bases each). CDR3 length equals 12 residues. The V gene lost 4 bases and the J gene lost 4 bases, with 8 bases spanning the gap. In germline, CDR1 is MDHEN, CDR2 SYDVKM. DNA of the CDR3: TGTGCCAGCAGTTGGGACGTATACGAGCAGTACTTC. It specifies CASSWDVYEQYF. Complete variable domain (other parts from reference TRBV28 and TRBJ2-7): DVKVTQSSRYLVKRTGEKVFLECVQDMDHENMFWYRQDPGLGLRLIYFSYDVKMKEKGDIPEGYSVSREKKERFSLILESASTNQTSMYLCASSWDVYEQYFGPGTRLTVT.

CDR3 bases: TGCATCGCCTTGTCGGGTGGCTACACCTTC. This encodes CIALSGGYTF. V is TRBV20-1 and J is TRBJ1-2; no clear D gene. The CDR3 contains 10 residues. Looked up from germline, CDR1 is DFQATT and CDR2 is SNEGSKA (reference sequence).

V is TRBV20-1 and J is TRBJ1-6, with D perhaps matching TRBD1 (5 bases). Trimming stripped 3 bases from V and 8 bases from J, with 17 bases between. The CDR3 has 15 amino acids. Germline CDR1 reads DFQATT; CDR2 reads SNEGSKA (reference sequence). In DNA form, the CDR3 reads TGCAGTGCTAGGTTGTCCCTCTTAGGGGATTCACCCCTCCACTTT. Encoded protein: CSARLSLLGDSPLHF.

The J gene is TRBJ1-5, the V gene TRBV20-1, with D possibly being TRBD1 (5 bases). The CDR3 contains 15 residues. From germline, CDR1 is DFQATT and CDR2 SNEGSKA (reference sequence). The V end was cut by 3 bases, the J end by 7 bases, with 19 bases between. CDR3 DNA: TGCAGTGCTAGGAGGGTGGAGGGACTTGAACAGCCCCAGCATTTT. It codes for CSARRVEGLEQPQHF.

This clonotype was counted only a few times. As DNA, the CDR3 is TGTGCCACCAGTGACCCCGGGACAGGGACTTCAGGTGAGCAGTTCTTC. As protein: CATSDPGTGTSGEQFF. The gene calls are TRBV24-1 and TRBJ2-1, with 9 nucleotides matching TRBD1. V was clipped by 4 bases and J by 9 bases; unmatched bases: 12. The germline V gene has CDR1 KGHDR and CDR2 SFDVKD. The CDR3 contains 16 residues.

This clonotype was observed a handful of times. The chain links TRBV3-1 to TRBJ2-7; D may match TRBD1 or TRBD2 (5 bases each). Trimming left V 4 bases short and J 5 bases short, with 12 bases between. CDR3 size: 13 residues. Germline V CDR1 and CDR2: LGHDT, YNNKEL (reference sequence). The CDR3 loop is CASSPEGSHEQYF. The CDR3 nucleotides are TGTGCCAGCAGCCCTGAGGGGAGCCACGAGCAGTACTTC.

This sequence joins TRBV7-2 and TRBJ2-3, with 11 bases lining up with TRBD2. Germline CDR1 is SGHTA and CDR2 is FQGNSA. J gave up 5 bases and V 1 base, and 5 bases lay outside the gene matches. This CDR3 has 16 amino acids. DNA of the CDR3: TGTGCCAGCAGCTTAGTTCTAGCGGGGGGTGGAGATACGCAGTATTTT. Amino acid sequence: CASSLVLAGGGDTQYF. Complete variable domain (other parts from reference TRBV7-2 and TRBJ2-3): GAGVSQSPSNKVTEKGKDVELRCDPISGHTALYWYRQSLGQGLEFLIYFQGNSAPDKSGLPSDRFSAERTGGSVSTLTIQRTQQEDSAVYLCASSLVLAGGGDTQYFGPGTRLTVL.

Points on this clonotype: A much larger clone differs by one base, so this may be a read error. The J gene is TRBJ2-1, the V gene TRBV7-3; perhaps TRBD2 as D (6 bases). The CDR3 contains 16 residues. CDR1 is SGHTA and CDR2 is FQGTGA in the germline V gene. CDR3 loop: CASSLNMGGPYNKQFF. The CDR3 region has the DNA TGTGCCAGCAGCTTAAATATGGGGGGACCTTACAATAAGCAGTTCTTC.

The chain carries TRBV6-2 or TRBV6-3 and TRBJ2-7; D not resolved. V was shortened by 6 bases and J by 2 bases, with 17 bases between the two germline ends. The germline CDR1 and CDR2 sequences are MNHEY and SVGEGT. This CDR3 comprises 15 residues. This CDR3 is CASSPPRLMAYEQYF. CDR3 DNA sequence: TGTGCCAGCAGCCCTCCTCGACTGATGGCCTACGAGCAGTACTTC.

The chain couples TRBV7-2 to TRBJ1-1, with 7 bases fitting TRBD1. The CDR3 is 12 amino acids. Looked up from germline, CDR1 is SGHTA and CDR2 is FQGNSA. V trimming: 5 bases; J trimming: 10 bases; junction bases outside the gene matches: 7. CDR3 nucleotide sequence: TGTGCCAGCAGCACCCGACAGGGAGGAGCTTTCTTT. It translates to CASSTRQGGAFF.

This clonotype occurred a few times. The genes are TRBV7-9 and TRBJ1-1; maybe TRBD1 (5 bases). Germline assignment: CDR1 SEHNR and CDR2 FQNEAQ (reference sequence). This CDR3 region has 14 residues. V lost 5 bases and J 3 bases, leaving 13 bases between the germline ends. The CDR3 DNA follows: TGTGCCAGCAGCCTCCGACAGTTTGACACTGAAGCTTTCTTT. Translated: CASSLRQFDTEAFF.

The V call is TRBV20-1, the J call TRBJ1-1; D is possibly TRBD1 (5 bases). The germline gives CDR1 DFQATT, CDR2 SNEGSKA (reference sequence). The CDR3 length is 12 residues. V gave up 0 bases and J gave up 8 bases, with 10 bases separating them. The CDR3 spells CSARDGTGEAFF. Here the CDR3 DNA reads TGCAGTGCTAGAGATGGGACCGGGGAAGCTTTCTTT.

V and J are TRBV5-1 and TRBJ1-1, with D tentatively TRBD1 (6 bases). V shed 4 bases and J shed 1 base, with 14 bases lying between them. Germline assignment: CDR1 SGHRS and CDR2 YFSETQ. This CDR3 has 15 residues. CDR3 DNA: TGCGCCAGCAGCCCTCGGACAGACGCGAACACTGAAGCTTTCTTT. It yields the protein CASSPRTDANTEAFF. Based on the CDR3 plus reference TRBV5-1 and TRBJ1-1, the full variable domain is KAGVTQTPRYLIKTRGQQVTLSCSPISGHRSVSWYQQTPGQGLQFLFEYFSETQRNKGNFPGRFSGRQFSNSRSEMNVSTLELGDSALYLCASSPRTDANTEAFFGQGTRLTVV.

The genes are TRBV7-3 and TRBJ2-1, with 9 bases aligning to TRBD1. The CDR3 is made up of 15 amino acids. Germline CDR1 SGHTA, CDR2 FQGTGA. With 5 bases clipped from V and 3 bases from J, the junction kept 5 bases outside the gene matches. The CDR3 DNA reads TGTGCCAGCAGCCGGGGACAGGGTTTCTACAATGAGCAGTTCTTC. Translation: CASSRGQGFYNEQFF.

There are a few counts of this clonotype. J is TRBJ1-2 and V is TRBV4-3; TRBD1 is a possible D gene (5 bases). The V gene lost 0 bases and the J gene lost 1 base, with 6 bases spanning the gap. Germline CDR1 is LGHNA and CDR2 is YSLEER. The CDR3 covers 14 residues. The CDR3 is CASSQEDSNYGYTF. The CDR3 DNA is TGCGCCAGCAGCCAAGAAGACAGTAACTATGGCTACACCTTC.

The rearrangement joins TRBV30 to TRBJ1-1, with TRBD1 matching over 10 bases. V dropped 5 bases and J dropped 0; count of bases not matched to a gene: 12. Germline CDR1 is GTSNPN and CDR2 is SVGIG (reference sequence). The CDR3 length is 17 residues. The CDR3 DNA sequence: TGTGCCTGGCGGCCGAGGACAGGGGGGGGCATGAACACTGAAGCTTTCTTT. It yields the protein CAWRPRTGGGMNTEAFF.

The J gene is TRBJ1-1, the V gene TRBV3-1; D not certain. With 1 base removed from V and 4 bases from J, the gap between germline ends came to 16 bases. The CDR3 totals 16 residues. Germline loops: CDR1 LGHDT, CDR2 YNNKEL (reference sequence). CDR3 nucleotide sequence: TGTGCCAGCAGCCAAGGAGGTGAGGTCCTGGGCACTGAAGCTTTCTTT. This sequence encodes CASSQGGEVLGTEAFF.

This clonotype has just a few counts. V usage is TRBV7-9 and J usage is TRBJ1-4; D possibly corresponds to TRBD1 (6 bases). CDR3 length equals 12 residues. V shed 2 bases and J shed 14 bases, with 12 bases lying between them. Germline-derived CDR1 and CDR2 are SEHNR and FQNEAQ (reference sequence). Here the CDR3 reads CASSLSEGGLFF. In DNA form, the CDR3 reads TGTGCCAGCAGCTTATCTGAAGGGGGGCTGTTTTTT.

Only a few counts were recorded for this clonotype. The DNA for the CDR3 is TGTGCCAGCAGTTCCCGGACAATGAACACTGAAGCTTTCTTT. Protein: CASSSRTMNTEAFF. The rearrangement joins TRBV7-9 to TRBJ1-1, with D possibly being TRBD1 (5 bases). Per germline, CDR1 SEHNR and CDR2 FQNEAQ (reference sequence). This CDR3 is built from 14 residues. V shed 6 bases and J shed 0 bases, with 11 bases lying between them. The full variable domain, completed using reference TRBV7-9 and TRBJ1-1, is DTGVSQNPRHKITKRGQNVTFRCDPISEHNRLYWYRQTLGQGPEFLTYFQNEAQLEKSRLLSDRFSAERPKGSFSTLEIQRTEQGDSAMYLCASSSRTMNTEAFFGQGTRLTVV.

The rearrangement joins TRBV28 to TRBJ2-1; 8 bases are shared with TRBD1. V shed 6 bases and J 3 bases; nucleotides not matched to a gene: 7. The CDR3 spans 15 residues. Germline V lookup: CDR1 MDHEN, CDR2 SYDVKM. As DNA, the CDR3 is TGTGCCAGCAGGGGGGGCAGGGGGCTCTACAATGAGCAGTTCTTC. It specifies CASRGGRGLYNEQFF.

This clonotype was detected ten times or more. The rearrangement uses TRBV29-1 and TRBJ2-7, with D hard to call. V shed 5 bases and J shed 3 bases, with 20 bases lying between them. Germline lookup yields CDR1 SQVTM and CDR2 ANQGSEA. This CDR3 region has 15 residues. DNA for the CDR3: TGCAGCGTTAATTTAAAAAGTAAGGTCCACTACGAGCAGTACTTC. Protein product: CSVNLKSKVHYEQYF.

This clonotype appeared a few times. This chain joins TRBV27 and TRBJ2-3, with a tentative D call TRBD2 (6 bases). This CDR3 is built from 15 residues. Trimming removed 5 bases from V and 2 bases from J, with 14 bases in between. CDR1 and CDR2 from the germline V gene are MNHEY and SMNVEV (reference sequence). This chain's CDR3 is CASSHRDWHTDTQYF. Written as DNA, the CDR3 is TGTGCCAGCAGTCACCGGGACTGGCACACAGATACGCAGTATTTT.